The 26 T cell receptor beta chains below come from one sample, sequenced in a study of blood T cell repertoires in COVID-19. TCRdb's table, derived via immunoSEQ multiplex PCR, lists solely in-frame clones and lacks some. The sample consists of 70,000 or so clones, around nine tenths of them appearing once. Input material: peripheral blood. The receptors here all came from an older woman with acute or convalescent COVID-19.

This chain uses TRBV7-9 with TRBJ1-6, with TRBD1 identical over 9 bases. From germline, CDR1 is SEHNR and CDR2 FQNEAQ (reference sequence). CDR3 length: 14 residues. With V trimmed by 5 bases and J by 6 bases, 2 bases remained unmatched. The DNA for the CDR3 is TGTGCCAGCAGCGCGGGACAGGGTAATTCACCCCTCCACTTT. Its translation: CASSAGQGNSPLHF.

This chain joins TRBV6-1 and TRBJ2-7, with D hard to call. Looked up from germline, CDR1 is MNHNS and CDR2 is SASEGT. V lost 0 bases to trimming and J lost 9 bases, with 15 bases between them. This CDR3 is 14 amino acids long. CDR3 loop: CASSEAEPVLGQYF. The DNA of the CDR3 is TGTGCCAGCAGTGAAGCAGAACCGGTTCTCGGGCAGTACTTC.

The chain carries TRBV6-1 and TRBJ1-6, with unresolved D. Trimming cost V 2 bases and J 9 bases, with 14 bases left between them. The CDR3 runs to 15 residues. CDR1 MNHNS and CDR2 SASEGT come from the germline V gene. The CDR3 bases are TGTGCCAGCAGTGAATTATGGAACGGAGTTTCACCCCTCCACTTT. Encoded protein: CASSELWNGVSPLHF.

The rearrangement links TRBV6-5 to TRBJ1-6; 8 bases line up with TRBD1. CDR3 size: 14 residues. The germline gives CDR1 MNHEY, CDR2 SVGAGI. The trim removed 6 bases at V and 9 bases at J, leaving 7 bases unmatched. CDR3 DNA sequence: TGTGCCAGCAGCATGGGACAGGCTTTTTCACCCCTCCACTTT. It codes for CASSMGQAFSPLHF.

The J gene is TRBJ2-7, the V gene TRBV7-6; TRBD1 agrees at 8 bases. The J segment lost 5 bases and the V segment lost 3 bases, leaving 9 bases of the junction unmatched. CDR3 size: 15 residues. Germline V CDR1 and CDR2: SGHVS, FNYEAQ. The CDR3 here is CASSFWGSGGDEQYF. The CDR3 DNA reads as TGTGCCAGCAGCTTTTGGGGTTCAGGGGGCGACGAGCAGTACTTC.

This clone was seen a few times. The chain couples TRBV13 to TRBJ2-7, with TRBD1 matching 10 bases. This CDR3 is built from 18 residues. The germline gives CDR1 PRHDT, CDR2 FYEKMQ (reference sequence). V shed 5 bases and J 0 bases; nucleotides not matched to a gene: 13. This CDR3 is CASSTVTGGFSSSYEQYF. The CDR3 DNA sequence: TGTGCCAGCAGCACCGTGACAGGGGGCTTCTCCAGCTCCTACGAGCAGTACTTC.

The J gene is TRBJ2-5, the V gene TRBV4-2; a possible D gene is TRBD2 (5 bases). V lost 1 base and J lost 5, with 20 bases in between. This CDR3 comprises 17 residues. The germline gives CDR1 LGHNA, CDR2 YNFKEQ. The CDR3 DNA reads TGTGCCAGCAGCCAAGTTTCCGGATCTCCCGGCGGGGAGACCCAGTACTTC. Its protein is CASSQVSGSPGGETQYF.

This rearrangement joins TRBV5-6 to TRBJ1-5, with D perhaps matching TRBD1 (5 bases). The CDR3 sequence is 13 residues long. V was cut by 0 bases and J by 6 bases, with 7 bases left in between. The germline V gene has CDR1 SGHDT and CDR2 YYEEEE. CDR3 loop: CASSLAQGQPQHF. CDR3 nucleotides: TGTGCCAGCAGCTTGGCGCAGGGTCAGCCCCAGCATTTT.

The V and J genes are TRBV3-1 (or the pseudogene TRBV3-2) and TRBJ1-4, with no clear D. Germline CDR1 LGHDT, CDR2 YNNKEL (reference sequence). CDR3 length: 16 residues. The V gene lost 0 bases and the J gene lost 4 bases, with 12 bases spanning the gap. DNA of the CDR3: TGTGCCAGCAGCCAAGATGTTGGCAGACTTAATGAAAAACTGTTTTTT. Protein product: CASSQDVGRLNEKLFF.

The chain uses TRBV5-1 and TRBJ1-1; D is unresolved. The CDR3 has 14 residues. Between the trimmed V and J ends, which lost 4 bases and 0 bases, there was a span of 10 bases. CDR1 and CDR2 from the germline V gene are SGHRS and YFSETQ. The CDR3: CASSADSVNTEAFF. Written as DNA, the CDR3 is TGCGCCAGCAGCGCGGACTCAGTGAACACTGAAGCTTTCTTT.

The rearrangement joins TRBV7-8 to TRBJ2-7; D call uncertain. In germline, CDR1 is SGHVS, CDR2 FQNEAQ. The CDR3 runs to 11 residues. V lost 5 bases, J lost 7 bases, and 9 bases lay in between. CDR3 sequence reads: CASSPHWEQYF. DNA of the CDR3: TGTGCCAGCAGCCCCCACTGGGAGCAGTACTTC.

The rearrangement uses TRBV3-1 (or the pseudogene TRBV3-2) and TRBJ1-5; 9 nucleotides agree with TRBD1. CDR3 size: 14 residues. V shed 6 bases and J 2 bases; nucleotides not matched to a gene: 2. Germline V CDR1 and CDR2: LGHDT, YNNKEL (reference sequence). CDR3 DNA: TGTGCCAGCAGTAGGGACAGGGGCAATCAGCCCCAGCATTTT. It codes for CASSRDRGNQPQHF.

V usage is TRBV7-2 and J usage is TRBJ2-3; TRBD2 might be the D (7 bases). V was trimmed by 0 bases and J by 5 bases, leaving 18 bases between them. Germline-derived CDR1 and CDR2 are SGHTA and FQGNSA. This CDR3 is 17 amino acids long. The CDR3 reads CASSLADGGAYGDTQYF. The CDR3 DNA reads as TGTGCCAGCAGCTTAGCGGATGGGGGGGCCTATGGAGATACGCAGTATTTT.

The chain links TRBV11-3 to TRBJ2-2, with 8 bases that match TRBD1. The CDR3 sequence is 15 residues long. J gave up 4 bases and V 6 bases, and 7 bases lay outside the gene matches. Germline CDR1 SGHNT, CDR2 YENEEA. The CDR3 loop is CASSQKTGATGELFF. The CDR3 DNA reads TGTGCCAGCAGTCAAAAGACAGGGGCCACCGGGGAGCTGTTTTTT. Drawing the rest from reference TRBV11-3 and TRBJ2-2, the complete variable domain is EAGVVQSPRYKIIEKKQPVAFWCNPISGHNTLYWYLQNLGQGPELLIRYENEEAVDDSQLPKDRFSAERLKGVDSTLKIQPAELGDSAVYLCASSQKTGATGELFFGEGSRLTVL.

This chain connects TRBV2 to TRBJ2-5, with a weak D call TRBD2 (7 bases). Germline loops: CDR1 SNHLY, CDR2 FYNNEI. The CDR3 sequence is 13 residues long. With 8 bases removed from V and 5 bases from J, the gap between germline ends came to 15 bases. In DNA, the CDR3 is TGTGCCAGCCGAGGGGGGGGAGACGAGACCCAGTACTTC. Translation: CASRGGGDETQYF.

This clone was counted a single time. The CDR3 spells CASSPSGLGWVTDTQYF. CDR3 bases: TGTGCCAGCAGCCCCAGCGGGTTAGGGTGGGTAACAGATACGCAGTATTTT. J is TRBJ2-3 and V is TRBV7-9; D is perhaps TRBD2 (6 bases). Germline CDR1 SEHNR, CDR2 FQNEAQ (reference sequence). The ends were cut back, 5 bases at V and 3 bases at J, with 21 bases in the middle. This CDR3 is 17 amino acids long. Variable domain in full (rest from reference TRBV7-9 and TRBJ2-3): DTGVSQNPRHKITKRGQNVTFRCDPISEHNRLYWYRQTLGQGPEFLTYFQNEAQLEKSRLLSDRFSAERPKGSFSTLEIQRTEQGDSAMYLCASSPSGLGWVTDTQYFGPGTRLTVL.

This chain uses TRBV2 with TRBJ1-5, with D possibly TRBD1 on 6 matching bases. V lost 7 bases, J lost 6 bases, and 16 bases lay in between. The germline CDR1 and CDR2 sequences are SNHLY and FYNNEI. The CDR3 runs to 14 residues. DNA of the CDR3: TGTGCCAGCAAGGGCAGGGGTTTATTTCAGCCCCAGCATTTT. Translation gives CASKGRGLFQPQHF.

This chain joins TRBV25-1 and TRBJ1-1; no firm D call. CDR1 MGHDK and CDR2 SYGVNS come from the germline V gene. CDR3 length: 15 residues. V was pared by 1 base and J by 4 bases, with 13 bases between. The CDR3 sequence is CASSEFLGGRTEAFF. The CDR3 DNA is TGTGCCAGCAGTGAATTTTTAGGTGGGCGCACTGAAGCTTTCTTT.

This rearrangement joins TRBV7-2 to TRBJ2-3; 8 positions agree with TRBD2. The CDR3 runs 17 residues. J lost 2 bases, V lost 8 bases, and 15 bases had no gene match. Looked up from germline, CDR1 is SGHTA and CDR2 is FQGNSA. The CDR3 reads CASEPPGGGISTDTQYF. The CDR3 nucleotides read TGTGCCAGCGAGCCCCCCGGGGGGGGGATATCCACAGATACGCAGTATTTT.

This clone showed up just a few times. The V gene is TRBV19, the J gene TRBJ2-2; 8 bases fit TRBD1. The CDR3 totals 14 residues. Losses at the gene ends were 10 bases for V and 5 bases for J; bases not matched to a gene: 9. The germline gives CDR1 LNHDA, CDR2 SQIVND (reference sequence). CDR3 sequence: CATSDRGVTGELFF. The CDR3 bases are TGTGCCACATCTGACAGGGGAGTTACCGGGGAGCTGTTTTTT. The variable domain in full, completed from reference TRBV19 and TRBJ2-2, reads DGGITQSPKYLFRKEGQNVTLSCEQNLNHDAMYWYRQDPGQGLRLIYYSQIVNDFQKGDIAEGYSVSREKKESFPLTVTSAQKNPTAFYLCATSDRGVTGELFFGEGSRLTVL.

This clone turned up a few times. The chain recombines TRBV2 with TRBJ2-7, with TRBD1 identical over 10 bases. Losses at the gene ends were 10 bases for V and 6 bases for J; bases not matched to a gene: 12. The CDR3 consists of 14 residues. CDR1 and CDR2 from the germline V gene are SNHLY and FYNNEI. Here the CDR3 DNA reads TGTGCCACCCACCGGGACAGGGGACGGGTCGAGCAGTACTTC. Amino acids: CATHRDRGRVEQYF. The complete variable domain, with remaining parts taken from reference TRBV2 and TRBJ2-7, reads EPEVTQTPSHQVTQMGQEVILRCVPISNHLYFYWYRQILGQKVEFLVSFYNNEISEKSEIFDDQFSVERPDGSNFTLKIRSTKLEDSAMYFCATHRDRGRVEQYFGPGTRLTVT.

This clone was detected once. The chain is built from TRBV11-2 and TRBJ1-2, with TRBD1 matching over 8 bases. The germline V gene encodes CDR1 SGHAT and CDR2 FQNNGV. The CDR3 sequence is 15 residues long. The V and J ends lost 5 bases and 2 bases, in that order; junction bases with no gene match: 7. The DNA for the CDR3 is TGTGCCAGCAGCCCAAGGGACAGGATAAACTATGGCTACACCTTC. As protein: CASSPRDRINYGYTF.

The J gene is TRBJ2-1, the V gene TRBV5-5; TRBD2 agrees at 9 bases. The CDR3 totals 15 residues. The germline gives CDR1 SGHKS, CDR2 YYEKEE (reference sequence). The ends lost 1 base at V and 7 bases at J; junction bases unmatched: 6. For the CDR3, the DNA is TGTGCCAGCAGCTTGAGGGTAGCGGGGGTGAATGAGCAGTTCTTC. Its translation: CASSLRVAGVNEQFF.

The rearrangement joins TRBV9 to TRBJ2-4; TRBD1 agrees at 9 bases. This CDR3 spans 14 amino acids. Germline V lookup: CDR1 SGDLS, CDR2 YYNGEE. V shed 3 bases and J 5 bases; nucleotides not matched to a gene: 3. CDR3 amino acids: CASSEGQGQNIQYF. The CDR3 DNA reads TGTGCCAGCAGCGAGGGACAGGGTCAAAACATTCAGTACTTC.

The rearrangement joins TRBV5-4 to TRBJ1-2; maybe TRBD1 (6 bases). Germline-derived CDR1 and CDR2 are SGHNT and YYREEE (reference sequence). The ends were cut back, 0 bases at V and 5 bases at J, with 14 bases in the middle. CDR3 length: 15 residues. CDR3 nucleotides: TGTGCCAGCAGCTTGGAACGGACAGAACCTTATGGCTACACCTTC. Translated, it gives CASSLERTEPYGYTF.

V usage is TRBV5-1 and J usage is TRBJ2-5; the match to TRBD2 covers 8 bases. Germline V lookup: CDR1 SGHRS, CDR2 YFSETQ. Trimming at V came to 3 bases and at J to 2 bases, leaving 6 bases not matched to a gene. The CDR3 sequence is 15 residues long. The CDR3 DNA follows: TGCGCCAGCAGCTCAGCGGGGGTTCCACAAGAGACCCAGTACTTC. It yields the protein CASSSAGVPQETQYF.